Each of the 30 T cell receptor beta chains below was sequenced from the same sample in a study of T cell responses to AZD1222 COVID-19 vaccine. Using immunoSEQ multiplex PCR, the repertoire was profiled, and TCRdb retains in-frame clones only, with some absent. The data contain fewer than 150,000 clones, 80% to 90% of them singletons. Here the sequenced sample was peripheral blood, taken 28 days after the second AZD1222 dose. Receptor source: an adult who received the AZD1222 COVID-19 vaccine.

This chain uses TRBV4-1 with TRBJ1-1, with D perhaps matching TRBD1 (5 bases). The CDR3 extends over 16 amino acids. Germline V gene lookup returns CDR1 MGHRA and CDR2 YSYEKL. V lost 1 base and J lost 1, with 13 bases in between. The CDR3 region is CASSQGGGTGNTEAFF. In DNA form, the CDR3 reads TGCGCCAGCAGCCAAGGCGGGGGTACGGGGAACACTGAAGCTTTCTTT.

This clone was recorded once. The V gene is TRBV28, the J gene TRBJ2-7; D possibly matches TRBD1 or TRBD2 (5 bases each). The CDR3 has 17 amino acids. Deletions cut 8 bases from V and 2 bases from J, with 25 bases between. Germline-derived CDR1 and CDR2 are MDHEN and SYDVKM. The DNA of the CDR3 is TGTGCCAGCTCAACGCAGGGTTCCCCCAGGGACCCCTACGAGCAGTACTTC. Amino acid sequence: CASSTQGSPRDPYEQYF. Together with reference TRBV28 and TRBJ2-7, the CDR3 gives the full variable domain: DVKVTQSSRYLVKRTGEKVFLECVQDMDHENMFWYRQDPGLGLRLIYFSYDVKMKEKGDIPEGYSVSREKKERFSLILESASTNQTSMYLCASSTQGSPRDPYEQYFGPGTRLTVT.

The rearrangement joins TRBV6-1 to TRBJ1-2; the D gene is possibly TRBD1 (5 bases). CDR1 is MNHNS and CDR2 is SASEGT in the germline V gene. Trimming removed 2 bases at V and 4 bases at J, with 11 bases between. The CDR3 is 14 residues long. CDR3: CASSESHGGYGYTF. The CDR3 nucleotides are TGTGCCAGCAGTGAAAGTCACGGGGGCTATGGCTACACCTTC.

The CDR3, as DNA: TGTGCCAGCAGCCCCGACCGGGGGACCTATGGCTACACCTTC. Residues: CASSPDRGTYGYTF. The J gene is TRBJ1-2, the V gene TRBV11-3, with D maybe TRBD1 (5 bases). This CDR3 is built from 14 residues. V lost 5 bases, J lost 4 bases, and 14 bases lay in between. Germline CDR1 and CDR2: SGHNT and YENEEA.

This chain connects TRBV30 to TRBJ2-3; TRBD2 agrees at 10 bases. Germline assignment: CDR1 GTSNPN and CDR2 SVGIG (reference sequence). V shed 1 base and J 6 bases; nucleotides not matched to a gene: 10. CDR3 length equals 16 residues. DNA of the CDR3: TGTGCCTGGAGTGGAGGAGTAGCGGGGGGATGGGATACGCAGTATTTT. Its protein product is CAWSGGVAGGWDTQYF.

V gene TRBV27 combines with J gene TRBJ2-5; 7 positions agree with TRBD1. Trimming at V came to 5 bases and at J to 9 bases, leaving 12 bases not matched to a gene. The CDR3 extends over 14 amino acids. Germline loops: CDR1 MNHEY, CDR2 SMNVEV (reference sequence). The CDR3 loop is CASSLTGAQRAQYF. In DNA form, the CDR3 reads TGTGCCAGCAGTCTAACAGGGGCCCAAAGGGCCCAGTACTTC.

In DNA, the CDR3 is TGTGCCAGTATTGGCCCGGGACTAGAGTCCTCAGATACGCAGTATTTT. This gives the protein CASIGPGLESSDTQYF. This chain joins TRBV19 and TRBJ2-3, with 8 nucleotides matching TRBD2. The CDR3 covers 16 residues. The trim removed 7 bases at V and 4 bases at J, leaving 13 bases unmatched. The germline V gene has CDR1 LNHDA and CDR2 SQIVND (reference sequence).

The V gene is TRBV29-1, the J gene TRBJ2-1, with D possibly matching TRBD2 (6 bases). The CDR3 has 14 residues. Germline V gene data show CDR1 as SQVTM and CDR2 as ANQGSEA. Deletions cut 4 bases from V and 1 base from J, with 11 bases between. CDR3 nucleotide sequence: TGCAGCGTTGTTGTGGGAGGATCCTACAATGAGCAGTTCTTC. Encoded protein: CSVVVGGSYNEQFF.

This chain joins TRBV11-2 and TRBJ2-7, with D maybe TRBD1 (6 bases). Looked up from germline, CDR1 is SGHAT and CDR2 is FQNNGV. CDR3 length equals 16 residues. Trimming cost V 3 bases and J 7 bases, with 22 bases left between them. CDR3 region: CASSLGTRPPSREQYF. CDR3 coding DNA: TGTGCCAGCAGCTTGGGGACAAGGCCCCCATCGCGGGAGCAGTACTTC.

The chain couples TRBV11-3 to TRBJ2-1; 9 positions match TRBD2. V lost 2 bases and J lost 0; bases outside the gene matches: 11. The CDR3 totals 19 residues. Germline loops: CDR1 SGHNT, CDR2 YENEEA. The chain's CDR3 is CASSLMTSGLLYSYNEQFF. The CDR3 bases are TGTGCCAGCAGCTTAATGACTAGCGGTTTATTGTACTCCTACAATGAGCAGTTCTTC.

The chain carries TRBV2 and TRBJ2-1, with 11 bases identical to TRBD1. With 9 bases clipped from V and 7 bases from J, the junction kept 5 bases outside the gene matches. The length of the CDR3 is 13 residues. Germline V CDR1 and CDR2: SNHLY, FYNNEI. CDR3 in amino acids: CASGTGGGNEQFF. CDR3 bases: TGTGCCAGTGGGACAGGGGGAGGGAATGAGCAGTTCTTC.

The V call is TRBV5-4, the J call TRBJ2-7; TRBD1 might be the D (5 bases). The CDR3 has 13 amino acids. The germline gives CDR1 SGHNT, CDR2 YYREEE (reference sequence). V gave up 0 bases and J gave up 3 bases, with 7 bases separating them. CDR3 DNA sequence: TGTGCCAGCAGCTTGGAGCAGGGCTACGAGCAGTACTTC. Translated: CASSLEQGYEQYF. The full variable domain, its missing parts supplied by reference TRBV5-4 and TRBJ2-7, is ETGVTQSPTHLIKTRGQQVTLRCSSQSGHNTVSWYQQALGQGPQFIFQYYREEENGRGNFPPRFSGLQFPNYSSELNVNALELDDSALYLCASSLEQGYEQYFGPGTRLTVT.

Only one count was recorded for this clone. CDR3 sequence (DNA): TGTGCCAGCAGCTGGGCCCCGGCCGCGTTACCCCTCCACTTT. Its protein product is CASSWAPAALPLHF. The chain links TRBV6-6 to TRBJ1-6; D gene uncertain. The ends were cut back, 6 bases at V and 12 bases at J, with 18 bases in the middle. Germline V gives CDR1 MNHNY, CDR2 SVGAGI (reference sequence). The CDR3 is 14 residues long.

The chain carries TRBV25-1 and TRBJ1-3; D unresolved. Trimming stripped 2 bases from V and 4 bases from J, with 6 bases between. Germline V lookup: CDR1 MGHDK, CDR2 SYGVNS. The CDR3 runs 13 residues. The CDR3 region is CASSEHRGNTIYF. The CDR3 DNA follows: TGTGCCAGCAGTGAACACCGGGGAAACACCATATATTTT.

The chain employs TRBV21-1 and TRBJ1-5. TRBV21-1 is an annotated pseudogene. The CDR3 totals 14 residues. CDR3 DNA sequence: TGTGCCAGCAGCCACGGAGGGGCCAGTCAGCCCCAGCATTTT. Its translation is CASSHGGASQPQHF.

The genes are TRBV6-2 or TRBV6-3 and TRBJ2-7; perhaps TRBD2 as D (7 bases). CDR1 MNHEY and CDR2 SVGEGT come from the germline V gene. The CDR3 contains 14 residues. Trimming left V 2 bases short and J 0 bases short, with 8 bases between. The CDR3 loop is CASSYGGASYEQYF. CDR3 DNA: TGTGCCAGCAGTTACGGGGGGGCCTCCTACGAGCAGTACTTC.

The CDR3 spells CASRRDSQETQYF. The CDR3 region has the DNA TGTGCCAGCCGGCGGGACAGTCAAGAGACCCAGTACTTC. V is TRBV6-5 and J is TRBJ2-5, with a weak D call TRBD1 (7 bases). With 8 bases removed from V and 2 bases from J, the gap between germline ends came to 12 bases. The germline V gene encodes CDR1 MNHEY and CDR2 SVGAGI. This CDR3 comprises 13 residues.

The chain carries TRBV5-1 and TRBJ2-3, with 9 bases identical to TRBD1. The CDR3 consists of 15 residues. The V and J ends lost 5 bases and 4 bases, in that order; junction bases with no gene match: 8. Germline CDR1 reads SGHRS; CDR2 reads YFSETQ. The CDR3 DNA is TGCGCCAGCAGTGCCGCCGGGACAGGGTCAGATACGCAGTATTTT. Protein product: CASSAAGTGSDTQYF.

The J gene is TRBJ1-5, the V gene TRBV30, with TRBD1 as a possible D gene (5 bases). V was cut by 2 bases and J by 4 bases, with 18 bases left in between. This CDR3 contains 16 residues. Germline-derived CDR1 and CDR2 are GTSNPN and SVGIG (reference sequence). The CDR3 DNA reads as TGTGCCTGGAGTTCGGCCAGGGTCGGGGCTAATCAGCCCCAGCATTTT. Amino acid sequence: CAWSSARVGANQPQHF.

J is TRBJ2-5 and V is TRBV28; TRBD2 aligns across 11 bases. Germline V gene sequence: CDR1 MDHEN, CDR2 SYDVKM. The V and J ends lost 5 bases and 1 base, in that order; junction bases with no gene match: 9. The CDR3 is made up of 17 amino acids. CDR3 DNA sequence: TGTGCCAGCAGTGCCCGGACTAGCGGGTTCTCCCAAGAGACCCAGTACTTC. Protein product: CASSARTSGFSQETQYF.

The chain is built from TRBV3-1 (or the pseudogene TRBV3-2) and TRBJ1-2; 7 bases match TRBD1. Germline trimming cut 3 bases from V and 8 bases from J; bases unmatched to any gene: 3. This CDR3 has 12 amino acids. From germline, CDR1 is LGHDT and CDR2 YNNKEL (reference sequence). The CDR3 DNA reads TGTGCCAGCAGCCAGACAGGGCAGGGCTACACCTTC. Translated: CASSQTGQGYTF.

This clone appeared a few times. The chain couples TRBV9 to TRBJ2-7; TRBD1 is a possible D gene (6 bases). V was pared by 4 bases and J by 6 bases, with 8 bases between. Per the germline V gene, CDR1 is SGDLS and CDR2 is YYNGEE. The CDR3 length is 11 residues. CDR3 protein: CASSLGGEQYF. In DNA, the CDR3 is TGTGCCAGCAGCCTAGGGGGCGAGCAGTACTTC.

DNA for the CDR3: TGTGCCAGCACGCGAGGTGGGGAGAACACTGAAGCTTTCTTT. It is translated as CASTRGGENTEAFF. V and J are TRBV28 and TRBJ1-1; unclear D gene. The CDR3 sequence is 14 residues long. Germline CDR1 reads MDHEN; CDR2 reads SYDVKM. Trimming cost V 7 bases and J 1 base, with 13 bases left between them.

The chain carries TRBV30 and TRBJ1-1; the D gene is possibly TRBD1 (5 bases). CDR3 length equals 13 residues. CDR1 GTSNPN and CDR2 SVGIG come from the germline V gene (reference sequence). V shed 0 bases and J shed 6 bases, with 11 bases lying between them. The CDR3 spells CAWSVWGRAEAFF. Written as DNA, the CDR3 is TGTGCCTGGAGTGTCTGGGGGAGGGCTGAAGCTTTCTTT.

This clone was counted a single time. V and J are TRBV28 and TRBJ1-2, with 7 bases that match TRBD1. Germline values: CDR1 MDHEN, CDR2 SYDVKM. J lost 7 bases, V lost 7 bases, and 15 bases had no gene match. The CDR3 runs to 15 residues. The chain's CDR3 is CASNSLEGPGGGYTF. In DNA form, the CDR3 reads TGTGCCAGCAATTCCCTGGAAGGGCCAGGGGGTGGCTACACCTTC.

The chain links TRBV27 to TRBJ1-2; D is possibly TRBD1 (6 bases). Germline-derived CDR1 and CDR2 are MNHEY and SMNVEV (reference sequence). The CDR3 totals 13 residues. V was cut by 2 bases and J by 4 bases, with 8 bases left in between. CDR3 DNA: TGTGCCAGCAGTTTAGGGACACCCTATGGCTACACCTTC. It yields the protein CASSLGTPYGYTF.

V and J are TRBV11-3 and TRBJ2-7; 12 nucleotides align to TRBD2. This CDR3 is built from 16 residues. Germline assignment: CDR1 SGHNT and CDR2 YENEEA. J was trimmed by 4 bases and V by 5 bases; bases with no gene match: 9. The chain's CDR3 is CASSPDSSGGAYEQYF. In DNA, the CDR3 is TGTGCCAGCAGCCCCGACTCTAGCGGGGGGGCGTACGAGCAGTACTTC. The full variable domain, rest sourced from reference TRBV11-3 and TRBJ2-7, is EAGVVQSPRYKIIEKKQPVAFWCNPISGHNTLYWYLQNLGQGPELLIRYENEEAVDDSQLPKDRFSAERLKGVDSTLKIQPAELGDSAVYLCASSPDSSGGAYEQYFGPGTRLTVT.

The gene calls are TRBV11-2 and TRBJ2-7; 8 positions match TRBD1. V was pared by 5 bases and J by 6 bases, with 6 bases of the junction left unmatched. This CDR3 has 13 amino acids. Germline V CDR1 and CDR2: SGHAT, FQNNGV. In nucleotides, the CDR3 is TGTGCCAGCAGCCCCGACAGGGGAGGCGAGCAGTACTTC. Encoded protein: CASSPDRGGEQYF.

The V and J genes are TRBV4-1 and TRBJ1-4; 8 nucleotides align to TRBD1. This CDR3 spans 14 amino acids. J gave up 10 bases and V 0 bases, and 4 bases lay outside the gene matches. The germline gives CDR1 MGHRA, CDR2 YSYEKL. CDR3 protein: CASSQDPGTGKLFF. Written as DNA, the CDR3 is TGCGCCAGCAGCCAAGATCCTGGGACAGGAAAACTGTTTTTT.

This chain uses TRBV6-5 with TRBJ2-7; D is uncertain. The CDR3 is made up of 13 amino acids. Germline assignment: CDR1 MNHEY and CDR2 SVGAGI. V dropped 2 bases and J dropped 5 bases, with 10 bases sitting between them. DNA for the CDR3: TGTGCCAGCAGTTACACCGGAGCCCACGAGCAGTACTTC. Translating gives CASSYTGAHEQYF.